The next 24 T cell receptor beta chains were all read from a single sample in a study of T cell responses to AZD1222 COVID-19 vaccine. Clones were sequenced by immunoSEQ multiplex PCR, and TCRdb holds only the in-frame ones, with some missing. The top ten hold roughly 1.3% of the sample, which has roughly 150,000 clones, around 90% seen once. Specimen: peripheral blood, collected on day 0 of AZD1222 vaccination. The source of these receptors is an adult in good health.

The J gene is TRBJ2-2, the V gene TRBV27, with TRBD2 matching 16 bases. The CDR3 covers 16 residues. The germline V gene encodes CDR1 MNHEY and CDR2 SMNVEV (reference sequence). The V and J ends lost 4 bases and 6 bases, in that order; junction bases with no gene match: 2. The CDR3 loop is CASSSGTSGRAGELFF. In DNA form, the CDR3 reads TGTGCCAGCAGTTCGGGGACTAGCGGGAGGGCCGGGGAGCTGTTTTTT.

The V and J genes are TRBV7-3 and TRBJ1-6; a possible D gene is TRBD1 (5 bases). In germline, CDR1 is SGHTA, CDR2 FQGTGA. This CDR3 comprises 15 residues. V gave up 0 bases and J gave up 7 bases, with 10 bases separating them. The CDR3 is CASSLTGQGNSPLHF. The CDR3 bases are TGTGCCAGCAGCTTAACAGGGCAGGGAAATTCACCCCTCCACTTT.

DNA for the CDR3: TGTGCCAGCAGTGAAGACAGGAACTATGGCTACACCTTC. It codes for CASSEDRNYGYTF. V gene TRBV2 combines with J gene TRBJ1-2; TRBD1 might be the D (5 bases). CDR1 and CDR2 (germline): SNHLY, FYNNEI. CDR3 length: 13 residues. V was trimmed by 1 base and J by 2 bases, leaving 5 bases between them.

This clone was seen once. This chain joins TRBV3-1 (or the pseudogene TRBV3-2) and TRBJ2-1; D is perhaps TRBD2 (6 bases). The germline V gene encodes CDR1 LGHDT and CDR2 YNNKEL (reference sequence). Trimming pared 0 bases from V and 4 bases from J, leaving 19 bases between. This CDR3 comprises 18 residues. The CDR3 sequence: CASSQDMASEEPYNEQFF. The CDR3 nucleotides are TGTGCCAGCAGCCAAGATATGGCTAGCGAGGAACCATACAATGAGCAGTTCTTC.

This sequence joins TRBV6-5 and TRBJ2-7; tentatively, D is TRBD2 (6 bases). CDR3 length: 15 residues. V lost 6 bases and J 2 bases, leaving 17 bases between the germline ends. Germline values: CDR1 MNHEY, CDR2 SVGAGI. The CDR3 loop is CASRGGLAGAYEQYF. The DNA of the CDR3 is TGTGCCAGCAGGGGAGGATTAGCAGGAGCCTACGAGCAGTACTTC.

The gene calls are TRBV7-6 and TRBJ2-2, with a tentative D call TRBD1 (5 bases). The CDR3 has 15 residues. Trimming removed 2 bases at V and 1 base at J, with 8 bases between. Germline-derived CDR1 and CDR2 are SGHVS and FNYEAQ. The CDR3, as DNA: TGTGCCAGCAGCTTAACCGACAGGAACACCGGGGAGCTGTTTTTT. This codes for CASSLTDRNTGELFF.

The J gene is TRBJ1-2, the V gene TRBV21-1. TRBV21-1 is a recognized pseudogene. The length of the CDR3 is 16 residues. CDR3 protein: CASSKVRAGTPNGYTF. The DNA of the CDR3 is TGTGCCAGCAGCAAAGTTCGGGCAGGGACGCCTAATGGCTACACCTTC.

This clone was picked up one time. The rearrangement links TRBV24-1 to TRBJ2-7; 7 bases are a match to TRBD1. This CDR3 has 15 residues. The germline CDR1 and CDR2 sequences are KGHDR and SFDVKD. V lost 4 bases, J lost 2 bases, and 7 bases stayed unmatched. The CDR3 spells CATSDPTGIAYEQYF. In nucleotides, the CDR3 is TGTGCCACCAGTGACCCGACAGGGATAGCCTACGAGCAGTACTTC.

This sequence joins TRBV7-2 and TRBJ2-1, with D perhaps matching TRBD1 or TRBD2 (5 bases each). The CDR3 is 13 residues long. The ends were cut back, 0 bases at V and 9 bases at J, with 9 bases in the middle. CDR1 is SGHTA, CDR2 FQGNSA, per germline. In DNA, the CDR3 is TGTGCCAGCAGCTTAGCCGGGACGTTTGAGCAGTTCTTC. Amino acid sequence: CASSLAGTFEQFF.

The V gene is TRBV5-1, the J gene TRBJ2-5, with TRBD2 matching 12 bases. The CDR3 loop spans 21 amino acids. V gave up 4 bases and J gave up 0 bases; unmatched junction bases: 19. CDR1 is SGHRS, CDR2 YFSETQ, per germline. The CDR3 region has the DNA TGCGCCAGCAGCCGCGGCTTAGGACTAGCGGGGCACAATCAGTACCAAGAGACCCAGTACTTC. It is translated as CASSRGLGLAGHNQYQETQYF.

The chain combines TRBV19 with TRBJ1-2, with D perhaps matching TRBD1 (6 bases). Germline V gene lookup returns CDR1 LNHDA and CDR2 SQIVND (reference sequence). The V and J ends lost 6 bases and 3 bases respectively, with 8 bases between them. The CDR3 is 12 residues long. In DNA form, the CDR3 reads TGTGCCAGTAGGGGGGGCGACTATGGCTACACCTTC. This translates into CASRGGDYGYTF.

The V and J genes are TRBV30 and TRBJ2-5; TRBD2 is a possible D gene (6 bases). Germline assignment: CDR1 GTSNPN and CDR2 SVGIG (reference sequence). V was cut by 2 bases and J by 3 bases, with 19 bases left in between. This CDR3 spans 16 amino acids. The CDR3 loop is CAWSRGGAGHEETQYF. CDR3 nucleotides: TGTGCCTGGAGTCGGGGAGGTGCAGGTCACGAAGAGACCCAGTACTTC.

CDR3 sequence: CASSSPTSGKYSGELFF. CDR3 DNA: TGTGCCAGCAGCTCCCCAACTAGCGGGAAATATTCCGGGGAGCTGTTTTTT. This chain links TRBV11-2 with TRBJ2-2; 10 nucleotides align to TRBD2. The length of the CDR3 is 17 residues. Germline V gene lookup returns CDR1 SGHAT and CDR2 FQNNGV. The ends lost 4 bases at V and 6 bases at J; junction bases unmatched: 11.

The chain combines TRBV30 with TRBJ1-5; D unclear. Germline assignment: CDR1 GTSNPN and CDR2 SVGIG (reference sequence). The CDR3 has 14 residues. Trimming took off 3 bases at V and 1 base at J, with 10 bases between the two ends. CDR3 region: CAWRPPGSNQPQHF. The CDR3 DNA sequence: TGTGCCTGGAGGCCACCCGGGAGCAATCAGCCCCAGCATTTT.

V usage is TRBV3-1 (or the pseudogene TRBV3-2) and J usage is TRBJ2-5; D unclear. Germline-derived CDR1 and CDR2 are LGHDT and YNNKEL (reference sequence). This CDR3 spans 14 amino acids. Trimming took off 4 bases at V and 2 bases at J, with 11 bases between the two ends. CDR3 sequence: CASSRPNEQETQYF. Written as DNA, the CDR3 is TGTGCCAGCAGCCGTCCGAATGAACAAGAGACCCAGTACTTC.

The chain uses TRBV4-2 and TRBJ1-3; 9 bases align to TRBD1. V shed 0 bases, J shed 3 bases, and the junction held 3 bases outside the gene matches. This CDR3 has 16 residues. The germline CDR1 and CDR2 sequences are LGHNA and YNFKEQ. Written as DNA, the CDR3 is TGTGCCAGCAGCCAAGATGGGGGACAGGGTGGAAACACCATATATTTT. Translated: CASSQDGGQGGNTIYF.

The CDR3 loop reads CASTTAGTGNYGYTF. In DNA, the CDR3 is TGTGCCAGCACTACGGCCGGGACAGGCAACTATGGCTACACCTTC. This chain joins TRBV28 and TRBJ1-2; 8 nucleotides line up with TRBD1. Unmatched junction bases numbered 9, after V lost 7 bases and J lost 2 bases. CDR1 and CDR2 from the germline V gene are MDHEN and SYDVKM. The CDR3 is 15 residues long.

The chain is built from TRBV4-1 and TRBJ2-1; D possibly corresponds to TRBD2 (5 bases). The V gene lost 0 bases and the J gene lost 4 bases, with 7 bases spanning the gap. This CDR3 region has 14 residues. Looked up from germline, CDR1 is MGHRA and CDR2 is YSYEKL. The CDR3 spells CASSQEGLYNEQFF. Here the CDR3 DNA reads TGCGCCAGCAGCCAAGAAGGACTTTACAATGAGCAGTTCTTC.

The chain has TRBV5-1 and TRBJ2-1; maybe TRBD2 (6 bases). The V gene's germline CDR1 is SGHRS and CDR2 YFSETQ. V lost 2 bases and J lost 9, with 18 bases in between. The CDR3 is 15 residues long. Here the CDR3 DNA reads TGCGCCAGCAGCTTAGTGGGGAGGAGTGAGGCTGAGCAGTTCTTC. It specifies CASSLVGRSEAEQFF.

J is TRBJ1-2 and V is TRBV21-1. TRBV21-1 is annotated as a pseudogene. The CDR3 is made up of 18 amino acids. In DNA, the CDR3 is TGTGCCAGCAGCAAACCGCCCCGGGGGGTTTGCAGTAACTATGGCTACACCTTC. Its translation: CASSKPPRGVCSNYGYTF.

The J gene is TRBJ1-2, the V gene TRBV9; 8 nucleotides line up with TRBD1. CDR1 SGDLS and CDR2 YYNGEE come from the germline V gene. The CDR3 spans 13 residues. V gave up 6 bases and J gave up 3 bases; unmatched junction bases: 4. CDR3 amino acids: CASTPDRDYGYTF. As DNA, the CDR3 is TGTGCCAGCACCCCGGACAGGGACTATGGCTACACCTTC.

This clone appeared once. J is TRBJ1-1 and V is TRBV19; 7 bases map to TRBD1. The trim removed 6 bases at V and 1 base at J, leaving 14 bases unmatched. The CDR3 is 17 residues long. In germline, CDR1 is LNHDA, CDR2 SQIVND (reference sequence). CDR3 bases: TGTGCCAGTAGACCTCCCGGGACAGTTCGTGGGAACACTGAAGCTTTCTTT. Its protein product is CASRPPGTVRGNTEAFF. Full variable domain (rest looked up from reference TRBV19 and TRBJ1-1): DGGITQSPKYLFRKEGQNVTLSCEQNLNHDAMYWYRQDPGQGLRLIYYSQIVNDFQKGDIAEGYSVSREKKESFPLTVTSAQKNPTAFYLCASRPPGTVRGNTEAFFGQGTRLTVV.

The genes are TRBV28 and TRBJ1-5; 9 bases line up with TRBD1. The trim removed 4 bases at V and 5 bases at J, leaving 9 bases unmatched. Germline CDR1 MDHEN, CDR2 SYDVKM. The CDR3 has 16 amino acids. The CDR3: CASSYLQGAVYQPQHF. CDR3 sequence (DNA): TGTGCCAGCAGTTACTTACAGGGGGCTGTCTATCAGCCCCAGCATTTT.

The rearrangement links TRBV30 to TRBJ1-2, with D possibly matching TRBD1 (6 bases). This CDR3 has 14 residues. Trimming took 4 bases from V and 4 from J, leaving 16 bases between them. Germline V gene data show CDR1 as GTSNPN and CDR2 as SVGIG (reference sequence). The CDR3 sequence: CAWKTRAGAYGYTF. The CDR3 region has the DNA TGTGCCTGGAAAACTCGGGCAGGGGCCTATGGCTACACCTTC.